The T cell receptor beta chain described here comes from a study of PD-L1 blockade in urothelial cancer. Germline CDR1 and CDR2: SGDLS and YYNGEE. Trimming at V came to 1 base and at J to 6 bases, leaving 3 bases not matched to a gene. The CDR3 has 13 amino acids. The time point: pretreatment peripheral blood. Clones were sequenced by immunoSEQ multiplex PCR, and TCRdb holds only the in-frame ones, with some missing. In the table there are under 60,000 clones, around 84% of which are singletons. This specimen consisted of PBMCs, obtained around atezolizumab (anti-PD-L1) treatment. The chain carries TRBV9 and TRBJ1-1; 7 positions match TRBD1. The source of this sequence is a man aged 70 or older with urothelial cancer. The CDR3 loop reads CASSVTGTAEAFF. The CDR3 DNA follows: TGTGCCAGCAGCGTAACCGGGACAGCTGAAGCTTTCTTT. Using reference TRBV9 and TRBJ1-1 for the parts outside the CDR3, the full variable domain is DSGVTQTPKHLITATGQRVTLRCSPRSGDLSVYWYQQSLDQGLQFLIQYYNGEERAKGNILERFSAQQFPDLHSELNLSSLELGDSALYFCASSVTGTAEAFFGQGTRLTVV.